The text below deals with one T cell receptor beta chain. Deletions cut 4 bases from V and 0 bases from J, with 10 bases between. This CDR3 contains 14 residues. Germline lookup yields CDR1 SQVTM and CDR2 ANQGSEA. TCRdb's copy holds only in-frame clones and misses some; the assay was immunoSEQ multiplex PCR. In the table there are around 79,000 clones, 88% of which are singletons. This sample stems from a study of OX40 agonist ivuxolimab in advanced cancers. Across the whole study: Eligibility admitted prior anti-PD-1, anti-PD-L1 or anti-CTLA-4 therapy; about 39% had some.

Autoimmune disease history or systemic immunosuppression barred patients. The V gene is TRBV29-1, the J gene TRBJ1-3; no clear D gene. Specimen: CD4+ or CD8+ T cells sorted from blood, collected in a trial of the OX40 agonist ivuxolimab. This clonotype was sampled from an adult with an advanced solid tumor such as melanoma, head and neck, liver or kidney cancer. CDR3 sequence reads: CSVAQADSGNTIYF. The CDR3, as DNA: TGCAGCGTTGCCCAGGCTGACTCTGGAAACACCATATATTTT.